A selection of T cell receptor beta chains follows, all from one sample in a study of blood T cell repertoires in COVID-19. Using immunoSEQ multiplex PCR, the repertoire was profiled, and TCRdb retains in-frame clones only, with some absent. Seen here are under 300,000 clones, 80% to 90% observed once, and the top ten hold under 2.5%. Sequenced sample: PBMCs or T cells enriched from blood (not recorded which). All receptors come from a woman aged 50 to 60 who had recovered from COVID-19. CDR3s include the opening cysteine and the closing phenylalanine or tryptophan. Each record gives: V gene, J gene, D gene, clone size, CDR3 DNA, CDR3 protein. The D gene is left open where the match is weak. Size is stated for part of the rows, as once, few or many counts, or as a class when the clone is expanded.

>TRBV18|TRBJ1-4|.|.
TGTGCCAGCTCACCATCGACAGATGAAAAACTGTTTTTT
CASSPSTDEKLFF
>TRBV18|TRBJ2-7|.|.
TGTGCCAGCTCACCCACAGGCTACGAGCAGTACTTC
CASSPTGYEQYF
>TRBV5-6|TRBJ1-3|.|.
TGTGCCAGCAGCTTACCGGGGAACGACGTCGGAAACACCATATATTTT
CASSLPGNDVGNTIYF
>TRBV9|TRBJ2-3|.|.
TGTGCCAGCAGCGTAGGACAGTTAGGGGATACGCAGTATTTT
CASSVGQLGDTQYF
>TRBV27|TRBJ2-2|.|.
TGTGCCAGCACCAAGAAAGGGGGTTTTTCCGGGGAGCTGTTTTTT
CASTKKGGFSGELFF
>TRBV7-9|TRBJ2-1|TRBD2|.
TGTGCCAGCAGCAACCCTCGGGGTAGCGGGCAACCGACACGATACAATGAGCAGTTCTTC
CASSNPRGSGQPTRYNEQFF
>TRBV9|TRBJ1-3|.|.
TGTGCCAGCAGCCCCCAGGGGAGTTCTGTTGGAAACACCATATATTTT
CASSPQGSSVGNTIYF
>TRBV18|TRBJ2-4|TRBD1|.
TGTGCCAGCTCGTATACAGGGGAATGGGCCAAAAACATTCAGTACTTC
CASSYTGEWAKNIQYF
>TRBV3-1/TRBV3-2|TRBJ2-3|.|once
TGTGCCAGCAGCCAAGAACTAGCAGCGACAGATACGCAGTATTTT
CASSQELAATDTQYF
>TRBV2|TRBJ2-3|TRBD2|.
TGTGCCAGCAGCTTCGGACTAGCAGCAGATACGCAGTATTTT
CASSFGLAADTQYF
>TRBV19|TRBJ1-2|.|.
TGTGCCAGTAGTATTAAGACAGCATCTAACTATGGCTACACCTTC
CASSIKTASNYGYTF
>TRBV2|TRBJ1-5|.|.
TGTGCCAGCAGTGACAGGGTAAGCAATCAGCCCCAGCATTTT
CASSDRVSNQPQHF
>TRBV5-6|TRBJ2-3|TRBD2|.
TGTGCCAGCAGCTTGGCCGGGACTAGCGGGCTTCGAACAGATACGCAGTATTTT
CASSLAGTSGLRTDTQYF
>TRBV19|TRBJ1-1|.|.
TGTGCCAGTAGTAGGAGCAGGGGTATGAACACTGAAGCTTTCTTT
CASSRSRGMNTEAFF
>TRBV5-1|TRBJ2-3|TRBD1|.
TGCGCCAGCAGACGGGGACAGGAGGGGATATTAGATACGCAGTATTTT
CASRRGQEGILDTQYF
>TRBV19|TRBJ1-1|.|.
TGTGCCAGTAGTATAGGGGGAGGAAACACTGAAGCTTTCTTT
CASSIGGGNTEAFF
>TRBV7-2|TRBJ1-6|.|.
TGTGCCAGCAGCTCCCGGGGGGGTAATTCACCCCTCCACTTT
CASSSRGGNSPLHF
>TRBV3-1/TRBV3-2|TRBJ2-7|TRBD2|.
TGTGCCAGCAGCCCCGCGGGAGGCCCCTACGAGCAGTACTTC
CASSPAGGPYEQYF
>TRBV5-1|TRBJ1-1|TRBD1|.
TGCGCCAGCAGCAGGACAGGGGAGAACACTGAAGCTTTCTTT
CASSRTGENTEAFF
>TRBV29-1|TRBJ1-1|.|.
TGCAGCGCCTGGGACAACTCTGAAGCTTTCTTT
CSAWDNSEAFF
>TRBV19|TRBJ1-2|.|.
TGTGCCAGTAGTATAGTTCTAACAGGGAATTATGGCTACACCTTC
CASSIVLTGNYGYTF
>TRBV5-4|TRBJ1-3|TRBD1|.
TGTGCCAGCAGCTCCCCGGGACAGCGGGCCAACGGTGGAAACACCATATATTTT
CASSSPGQRANGGNTIYF
>TRBV7-8|TRBJ2-5|TRBD2|.
TGTGCCAGCAGCGGAGAACAGCGGGATCTAGTCCAAGAGACCCAGTACTTC
CASSGEQRDLVQETQYF
>TRBV7-2|TRBJ2-3|.|.
TGTGCCAGCAGCACTCTTGCAGGGGATACGCAGTATTTT
CASSTLAGDTQYF
>TRBV12-3/TRBV12-4|TRBJ1-2|TRBD1|.
TGTGCCAGCAGTTCCGTGGGACAGGGCCGCTACACCTTC
CASSSVGQGRYTF
>TRBV9|TRBJ2-7|.|.
TGTGCCAGCAGCGCGGCCCCGGGGTGGGGACTTAACTCCTACGAGCAGTACTTC
CASSAAPGWGLNSYEQYF
>TRBV29-1|TRBJ2-1|.|.
TGCAGCGTTGAAGAACGGTCAGGGTTTGGTGAGCAGTTCTTC
CSVEERSGFGEQFF
>TRBV13|TRBJ1-4|.|.
TGTGCCAGCAGCGAAGGGGCGTTTAATGAAAAACTGTTTTTT
CASSEGAFNEKLFF
>TRBV28|TRBJ2-2|.|.
TGTGCCAGCAGACGAGCAAACACCGGGGAGCTGTTTTTT
CASRRANTGELFF
>TRBV7-9|TRBJ2-1|TRBD2|once
TGTGCCAGCAGCTTCTGGACTAGCGGTGACAATGAGCAGTTCTTC
CASSFWTSGDNEQFF
>TRBV7-6|TRBJ1-1|TRBD1|.
TGTGCCAGCAGCCAGGGGCCAGGGGGCCGGAACACTGAAGCTTTCTTT
CASSQGPGGRNTEAFF
>TRBV7-3|TRBJ2-3|TRBD2|.
TGTGCCAGCAGTCGAGTAGCGGGAGGCCCCACAGATACGCAGTATTTT
CASSRVAGGPTDTQYF
>TRBV5-6|TRBJ1-6|.|.
TGTGCCAGCAGCCCGATACCCGGGACAAACTTAGGGCCCCTCCACTTT
CASSPIPGTNLGPLHF
>TRBV10-3|TRBJ2-5|.|few
TGTGCCATCAGTGCTCAGGAGACCCAGTACTTC
CAISAQETQYF